This T cell receptor (beta chain) is from a study of blood T cell repertoires in COVID-19. Study context: COVID-19 samples, acute and convalescent, were from the United States, Italy and Spain.

Original data processing: Reference gene primer amplification gave nucleated cell count estimates. Assay: immunoSEQ multiplex PCR; the TCRdb copy retains only in-frame clones and omits some. V and J calls and clone size are copied from that table; D and trimming were computed from the DNA. The sample carries around 260,000 clones, less than 85% recorded once. This CDR3 is 14 amino acids long. Per the germline V gene, CDR1 is MNHEY and CDR2 is SMNVEV (reference sequence). V lost 6 bases and J 0 bases, leaving 9 bases between the germline ends. The clonotype comes from a man in his 60s who had recovered from COVID-19. Sequencing input: peripheral blood. This rearrangement joins TRBV27 to TRBJ2-1, with no clear D. Written as DNA, the CDR3 is TGTGCCAGCAGGATTTACAGCTCCTACAATGAGCAGTTCTTC. Translating gives CASRIYSSYNEQFF.